The clone carrying this TCR beta chain turned up a few times. What it binds is unknown. Unique molecular identifiers were present in the TCR beta cDNA libraries. Each CDR3 protein gets one entry after TCRdb re-called the PCR reads with MiXCR. The sample yields about 570,000 distinct CDR3 sequences, 34% seen once. The source of the sample is a study of post-analysis software for immune sequencing data. The V end was cut by 5 bases, the J end by 6 bases, with 20 bases between. The CDR3 covers 15 residues. Looked up from germline, CDR1 is SGHTA and CDR2 is FQGTGA. Study-wide results and caveats: Four or five TRBV segments (TRBV5-6, TRBV5-1 and TRBV20-1 among them) occurred more frequently in patients than in controls.

This clonotype was obtained from a girl aged 2-17 years with multiple sclerosis. Sequencing used blood. The chain has TRBV7-3 and TRBJ2-7, with D tentatively TRBD2 (6 bases). The CDR3 DNA sequence: TGTGCCAGCAGCCTCTTGGCGGGCGGGACCCCCGAGCAGTACTTC. Translation gives CASSLLAGGTPEQYF.